One and the same sample provided the 5 T cell receptor beta chains below, sequenced in a study of blood T cell repertoires in COVID-19. Sequencing was performed with immunoSEQ multiplex PCR; in TCRdb, only in-frame clones are kept and a portion is missing. The table records around 100,000 clones, more than 85% of them present only once. Sample: peripheral blood. These receptor sequences come from a man aged 25 to 40 in a cohort sampled during active COVID-19.

The V and J genes are TRBV5-6 and TRBJ2-7, with 7 bases lining up with TRBD2. The germline CDR1 and CDR2 sequences are SGHDT and YYEEEE. V shed 4 bases, J shed 0 bases, and the junction held 7 bases outside the gene matches. The CDR3 sequence is 15 residues long. The CDR3 region is CASSTVAGPSYEQYF. The CDR3 nucleotides read TGTGCCAGCAGCACAGTAGCGGGCCCCTCCTACGAGCAGTACTTC.

This clone has just one count. The CDR3, as DNA: TGTGCCAGCACCACCGGGGGGGCGTATCGGGAGACCCAGTACTTC. Translated: CASTTGGAYRETQYF. This sequence joins TRBV6-6 and TRBJ2-5; 8 bases match TRBD2. Losses at the gene ends were 7 bases for V and 5 bases for J; bases not matched to a gene: 12. Per germline, CDR1 MNHNY and CDR2 SVGAGI (reference sequence). CDR3 length: 15 amino acids.

The CDR3 DNA sequence: TGTGCCAGCAGCCCGGGGACAGGGGGGTACGGTCGGGAGTTCTTC. This gives the protein CASSPGTGGYGREFF. The V and J genes are TRBV6-5 and TRBJ2-1, with 11 bases lining up with TRBD1. Germline CDR1 MNHEY, CDR2 SVGAGI. J was trimmed by 14 bases and V by 6 bases; bases with no gene match: 15. The CDR3 contains 15 residues.

This clone appeared once. V gene TRBV18 combines with J gene TRBJ1-1; TRBD1 aligns across 7 bases. V lost 1 base and J lost 10; bases outside the gene matches: 6. CDR1 is KGHSH and CDR2 is LQKENI in the germline V gene. The CDR3 is made up of 13 amino acids. The CDR3 protein is CASSPRDRVGAFF. For the CDR3, the DNA is TGTGCCAGCTCACCACGGGACAGAGTTGGAGCTTTCTTT.

The V call is TRBV7-2, the J call TRBJ2-2; 11 bases are a match to TRBD2. The germline V gene has CDR1 SGHTA and CDR2 FQGNSA. V was pared by 1 base and J by 2 bases, with 3 bases of the junction left unmatched. The CDR3 extends over 17 amino acids. The CDR3 loop reads CASSLDSGGANTGELFF. The CDR3, as DNA: TGTGCCAGCAGCTTAGATAGCGGGGGGGCAAACACCGGGGAGCTGTTTTTT.